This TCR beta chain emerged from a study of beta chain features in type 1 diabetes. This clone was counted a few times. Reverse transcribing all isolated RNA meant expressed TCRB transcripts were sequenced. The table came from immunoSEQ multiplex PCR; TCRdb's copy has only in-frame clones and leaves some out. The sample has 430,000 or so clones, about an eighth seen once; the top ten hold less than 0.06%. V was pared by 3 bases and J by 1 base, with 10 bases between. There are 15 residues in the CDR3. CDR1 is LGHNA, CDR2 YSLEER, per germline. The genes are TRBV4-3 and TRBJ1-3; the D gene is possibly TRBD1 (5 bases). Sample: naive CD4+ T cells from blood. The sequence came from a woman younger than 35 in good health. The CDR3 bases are TGCGCCAGCAGCCACCGTTCAGGGTCTGGAAACACCATATATTTT. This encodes CASSHRSGSGNTIYF.